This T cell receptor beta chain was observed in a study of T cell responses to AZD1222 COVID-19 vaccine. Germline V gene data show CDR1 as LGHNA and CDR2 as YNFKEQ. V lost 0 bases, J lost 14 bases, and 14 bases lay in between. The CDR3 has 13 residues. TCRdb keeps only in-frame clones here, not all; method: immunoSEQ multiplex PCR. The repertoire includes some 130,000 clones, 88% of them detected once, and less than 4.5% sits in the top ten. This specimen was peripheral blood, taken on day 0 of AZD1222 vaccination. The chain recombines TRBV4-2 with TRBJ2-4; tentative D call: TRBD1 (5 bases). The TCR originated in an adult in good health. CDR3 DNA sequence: TGTGCCAGCAGCCAAGATGAAGGGGCTAGGGAGTACTTC. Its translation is CASSQDEGAREYF.